This TCR beta chain was sequenced for a study of T-cell memory formation after mild COVID-19. Findings and limits, study-wide: Prior to infection, memory already included some responding clones, suggesting cross-reactive memory joined. CD4/CD8 balance held among clones contracting day 15 to 85, and later expanders leaned CD4+.

CDR1 MNHNY and CDR2 SVGAGI come from the germline V gene (reference sequence). V trimming: 2 bases; J trimming: 4 bases; junction bases outside the gene matches: 10. The CDR3 has 16 amino acids. Using its own MiXCR run on the 5' RACE reads, TCRdb lists one record per CDR3 protein. Among approximately 400,000 distinct CDR3 sequences, 24% were seen once, and the ten largest hold about 8.7%. A remark on this clonotype: The antigen remains undetermined.

The receptor comes from an adult woman who had mild COVID-19 (a few samples of this study predate the infection). Cell type and time point are not known. V gene TRBV6-6 combines with J gene TRBJ1-2, with TRBD1 identical over 7 bases. The sequenced material came from PBMCs or a T cell subset sorted from them (not recorded which). In DNA form, the CDR3 reads TGTGCCAGCAGTTACCCACTGGACAGGCCTCCCTATGGCTACACCTTC. This sequence encodes CASSYPLDRPPYGYTF.